The T cell receptor beta chain under discussion was sequenced for a study of T cells in Graves' hyperthyroidism and ophthalmopathy. Researchers barred patients who had uncontrolled infection, other autoimmune disease, pregnancy or lactation. About this clonotype itself: Its target is not known. Mismatch with germline at one junction end may stem from a read error.

Study-level findings and limits: Blood also held most thyroid clonotypes expanded beyond 0.001.

The CDR3 regions of TCR beta were amplified from RNA transcripts. The HTBI primer set drove a first-round RT-PCR of the TCR CDR3. TCRdb redid the calling of the multiplex PCR reads with MiXCR, one entry per CDR3 protein. The sample holds roughly 500,000 distinct CDR3 sequences, approximately 23% seen once. The germline V gene encodes CDR1 LGHDT and CDR2 YNNKEL (reference sequence). CDR3 size: 15 residues. The specimen sequenced was blood. The clonotype originates from a woman aged 70 to 79 with Graves' ophthalmopathy. This rearrangement joins TRBV3-1 to TRBJ1-1; no reliable D call. The CDR3 nucleotides read TGTGTCAGCAGCCCGCAAGGCCGGACGAGGACTGAAGCTTTCTTT. Translation gives CVSSPQGRTRTEAFF.